These T cell receptor beta chains were read from a single sample in a study of blood T cells in healthy people across ages. MiXCR was run by TCRdb on the 5' RACE reads, yielding one entry per CDR3 protein. The sample contains more than 700,000 distinct CDR3 sequences, roughly 53% of which appear only once. Specimen: blood. These TCRs come from an elderly man in good health. The CDR3 runs from the conserved cysteine through the conserved F or W. Size is omitted from some rows. Given values are once, few, many or a class for expanded clones.

size | J | V | CDR3
few | TRBJ2-7 | TRBV2 | CASKQDYPLREQYF
once | TRBJ2-7 | TRBV5-8 | CASSLIQYYEQYF
NA | TRBJ2-1 | TRBV3-1 | CASSQDWLAGYNEQFF
NA | TRBJ2-1 | TRBV9 | CASSVVTTAGNEQFF
NA | TRBJ2-2 | TRBV6-5 | CASSYNRGKTHTGELFF
few | TRBJ1-2 | TRBV21-1 | CASRTVSKGVDYGYTF
NA | TRBJ2-1 | TRBV2 | CASSRQGFDEQFF
NA | TRBJ2-2 | TRBV5-1 | CASSLGVDTGELFF
NA | TRBJ2-3 | TRBV4-2 | CASSQGSLERGWTDTQYF
few | TRBJ2-3 | TRBV20-1 | CSARVSGSPSDTQYF
NA | TRBJ2-7 | TRBV7-8 | CASTTSGIYNEQYF
NA | TRBJ2-7 | TRBV5-1 | CASSLGMGYEQYF
NA | TRBJ2-1 | TRBV12-3/TRBV12-4 | CASSRASGPYNEQFF
NA | TRBJ1-1 | TRBV20-1 | CSARDWTDIKGTEAFF
NA | TRBJ2-7 | TRBV12-3/TRBV12-4 | CASRLEGKYEQYF
NA | TRBJ2-7 | TRBV11-2 | CASSPGPYYEQYF
NA | TRBJ2-1 | TRBV9 | CASSVDAVSYNEQFF
few | TRBJ2-3 | TRBV20-1 | CSAPSTELAGWVDTQYF
NA | TRBJ1-1 | TRBV12-3/TRBV12-4 | CASSPTGGGTEAFF
few | TRBJ2-7 | TRBV21-1 | CASSSMSGGSYEQYF
few | TRBJ2-3 | TRBV6-5 | CASSTRREGRYAYF
NA | TRBJ2-5 | TRBV6-6 | CASSLDRGKTQYF
few | TRBJ2-3 | TRBV9 | CASSVGGRITDTQYF
few | TRBJ2-7 | TRBV21-1 | CASSSLLRGYSSYEQYF
few | TRBJ2-7 | TRBV5-5 | CASSFQRTGIYEQYF
NA | TRBJ2-2 | TRBV7-3 | CASSSQGLNTGELFF
few | TRBJ2-1 | TRBV12-3/TRBV12-4 | CASSAGTRSGNEQFF
NA | TRBJ2-7 | TRBV27 | CASGRRGSSSYEQYF
NA | TRBJ2-6 | TRBV27 | CASTTPTGGAGANVLTF
few | TRBJ1-5 | TRBV7-9 | CASSQGQGAFHSNQPQHF